This T cell receptor beta chain comes out of a study of control samples from healthy donors and cancer patients. V was pared by 5 bases and J by 7 bases, with 4 bases of the junction left unmatched. Germline loops: CDR1 SGDLS, CDR2 YYNGEE. The CDR3 consists of 12 residues. Repertoires were generated with immunoSEQ multiplex PCR, while TCRdb's copy carries only in-frame clones and drops some. The table lists some 160,000 clones, about 94% of them singletons. J is TRBJ1-2 and V is TRBV9, with TRBD1 matching over 8 bases. The sequence was obtained from a woman in her thirties or forties in good health. Sequenced: blood. CDR3 bases: TGTGCCAGCAGGGACAGGGTCGGTGGCTACACCTTC. It codes for CASRDRVGGYTF.